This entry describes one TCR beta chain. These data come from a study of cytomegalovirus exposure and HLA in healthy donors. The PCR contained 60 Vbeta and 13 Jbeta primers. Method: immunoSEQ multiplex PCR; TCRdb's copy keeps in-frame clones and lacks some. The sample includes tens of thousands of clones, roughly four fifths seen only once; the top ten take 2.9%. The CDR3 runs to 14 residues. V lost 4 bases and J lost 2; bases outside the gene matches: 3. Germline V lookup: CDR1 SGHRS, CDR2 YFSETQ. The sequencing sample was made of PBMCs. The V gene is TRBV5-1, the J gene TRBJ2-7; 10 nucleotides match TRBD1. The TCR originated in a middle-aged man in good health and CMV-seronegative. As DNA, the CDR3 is TGCGCCAGCAGCCGGACAGGGGGGACCTACGAGCAGTACTTC. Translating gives CASSRTGGTYEQYF.